This T cell receptor (beta chain) was found in a study of tumor-infiltrating lymphocytes in primary liver carcinoma. Study information: Staged T1-T3 N0M0, the tumors had sizes that ranged from about 4.2 to 11 cm across.

Germline V gene lookup returns CDR1 MNHNS and CDR2 SASEGT. The CDR3 contains 14 residues. Trimming took off 11 bases at V and 8 bases at J, with 25 bases between the two ends. Study results and caveats: Blood had a significantly lower top-250-clone fraction than tumors did (p = 0.039). Tumor region pairs showed greater overlap than either tumor-adjacent or tumor-blood pairs did. The study found only about 8-24% of top clones in all five tumor regions.

Concerning this clonotype: The antigen remains unidentified. Because it lacks the conserved phenylalanine or tryptophan at the end, this CDR3 is likely a read error.

The tissue used was unsorted bulk material of about 19-31 mg. RNA and DNA were co-extracted from it with the AllPrep DNA/RNA mini kit. Production of TCR beta cDNA used about 500 ng total RNA together with a constant-region primer. Investigators got TCR beta libraries out of three nested multiplex PCR rounds, done with slightly modified ARM-PCR. The first two PCR rounds used TRBV1-TRBV30 forward primers with a C-beta reverse primer, 10 cycles each. MiXCR, applied by TCRdb to the multiplex PCR reads, yields one record per CDR3 protein. The table shows some 32,000 distinct CDR3 sequences, with over 60% occurring only once.

Sequenced material: liver tumor tissue from sampling region 5. Subset in this sample: tumor region T5, tumor centre. The chain couples TRBV6-1 to TRBJ2-7; perhaps TRBD2 as D (6 bases). The sequence was collected from a man aged 40-55 years with primary liver carcinoma and hepatitis B virus infection. In DNA form, the CDR3 reads TGTGCCGCAAAACCCGTCGGGAGCTACCACCAGCAGTACATC. Encoded protein: CAAKPVGSYHQQYI.